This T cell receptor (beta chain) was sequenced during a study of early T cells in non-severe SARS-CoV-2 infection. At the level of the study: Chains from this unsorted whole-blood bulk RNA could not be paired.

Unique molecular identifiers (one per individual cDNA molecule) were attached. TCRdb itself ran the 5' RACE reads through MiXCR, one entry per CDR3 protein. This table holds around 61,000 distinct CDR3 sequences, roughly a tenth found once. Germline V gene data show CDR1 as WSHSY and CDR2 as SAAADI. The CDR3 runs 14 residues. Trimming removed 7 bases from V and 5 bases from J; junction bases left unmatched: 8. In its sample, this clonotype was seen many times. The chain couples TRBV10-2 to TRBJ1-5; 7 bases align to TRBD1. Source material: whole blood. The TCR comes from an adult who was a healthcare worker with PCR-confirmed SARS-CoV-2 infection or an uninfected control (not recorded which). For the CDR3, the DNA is TGCGCCAGCACCCGACAGGGACGGGATCAGCCCCAGCATTTT. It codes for CASTRQGRDQPQHF.